Reported below is one TCR beta chain. This specimen comes from a study of blood T cell repertoires in COVID-19. In the study overall: Material from acute and convalescent COVID-19 was sourced from the United States, Italy and Spain. The analysed material was cDNA or gDNA that came from T cells, B-cell-depleted T cells, or PBMCs.

This CDR3 spans 14 amino acids. Trimming left V 7 bases short and J 0 bases short, with 10 bases between. Germline-derived CDR1 and CDR2 are MNHEY and SVGAGI. Original processing notes: Amplification with reference gene primers provided the estimates of nucleated cell counts. Clones were read by immunoSEQ multiplex PCR, and TCRdb kept only the in-frame ones, dropping some. That table furnishes V, J and clone size, whereas the DNA furnished D and trimming. The sample includes more than 100,000 clones, roughly 90% of them seen just once. The sequenced sample was peripheral blood. This TCR came from a man between 65 and 79 years old with active COVID-19. V usage is TRBV6-5 and J usage is TRBJ1-3; D possibly corresponds to TRBD1 (6 bases). The CDR3 here is CASKDSFSGNTIYF. CDR3 DNA: TGTGCCAGCAAGGACAGCTTCTCTGGAAACACCATATATTTT.